Each of the 2 T cell receptor beta chains below was sequenced from the same sample in a study of cytomegalovirus exposure and HLA in healthy donors. The PCR was carried out with 60 Vbeta primers and 13 Jbeta primers. The method was immunoSEQ multiplex PCR; TCRdb's version includes in-frame clones alone and lacks a portion of them. This table has approximately 150,000 clones, approximately 80% appearing once. Material for sequencing was PBMCs. These receptors all stem from a woman in her 30s in good health and CMV-seronegative.

This chain joins TRBV15 and TRBJ2-3; D perhaps matches TRBD2 (6 bases). Germline V gene data show CDR1 as LNHNV and CDR2 as YYDKDF (reference sequence). The ends were cut back, 3 bases at V and 5 bases at J, with 15 bases in the middle. This CDR3 is 15 amino acids long. The CDR3 loop is CATSRGWGLGDTQYF. Written as DNA, the CDR3 is TGTGCCACCAGCAGGGGATGGGGACTGGGAGATACGCAGTATTTT.

The CDR3 loop reads CASSRRAGTTDTQYF. The CDR3 bases are TGCGCCAGCAGCCGGAGGGCAGGGACCACAGATACGCAGTATTTT. The chain carries TRBV5-1 and TRBJ2-3; TRBD2 might be the D (6 bases). The CDR3 has 15 residues. Germline V CDR1 and CDR2: SGHRS, YFSETQ. The ends were cut back, 4 bases at V and 2 bases at J, with 14 bases in the middle.